The 21 T cell receptor beta chains in this list originate from one sample, sequenced in a study of cytomegalovirus exposure and HLA in healthy donors. Amplification used 60 Vbeta primers and 13 Jbeta primers. This table comes from immunoSEQ multiplex PCR, and its TCRdb copy is limited to in-frame clones, with some not included. The table records about 150,000 clones, roughly three quarters of them present only once. The material sequenced was PBMCs. The receptors were sampled from a middle-aged woman in good health and CMV-seronegative.

The sample holds one count of this clone. CDR3 in DNA: TGTGCCAGCAGTGGGACTTATAGGGCCTACGAGCAGTACTTC. Translated: CASSGTYRAYEQYF. This chain connects TRBV28 to TRBJ2-7; the D gene is possibly TRBD2 (6 bases). Germline values: CDR1 MDHEN, CDR2 SYDVKM. The CDR3 runs to 14 residues. The germline V and J ends were trimmed by 5 bases and 2 bases, with 13 bases remaining between them. Supplemented by reference TRBV28 and TRBJ2-7, the full variable domain reads DVKVTQSSRYLVKRTGEKVFLECVQDMDHENMFWYRQDPGLGLRLIYFSYDVKMKEKGDIPEGYSVSREKKERFSLILESASTNQTSMYLCASSGTYRAYEQYFGPGTRLTVT.

This rearrangement joins TRBV28 to TRBJ1-4; D is uncertain. The CDR3 consists of 14 residues. Per the germline V gene, CDR1 is MDHEN and CDR2 is SYDVKM. V lost 5 bases and J 2 bases, leaving 9 bases between the germline ends. This CDR3 is CASSNRWTNEKLFF. In nucleotides, the CDR3 is TGTGCCAGCAGTAATAGATGGACTAATGAAAAACTGTTTTTT. Complete variable domain (other parts from reference TRBV28 and TRBJ1-4): DVKVTQSSRYLVKRTGEKVFLECVQDMDHENMFWYRQDPGLGLRLIYFSYDVKMKEKGDIPEGYSVSREKKERFSLILESASTNQTSMYLCASSNRWTNEKLFFGSGTQLSVL.

V is TRBV29-1 and J is TRBJ1-1, with D unclear. V was cut by 7 bases and J by 3 bases, with 15 bases left in between. This CDR3 spans 13 amino acids. Germline V gene sequence: CDR1 SQVTM, CDR2 ANQGSEA. The CDR3 nucleotides read TGCAGCGCTGGTAGGAGATTGGACACTGAAGCTTTCTTT. This codes for CSAGRRLDTEAFF.

This clone was recorded only once. This CDR3 is CASSFLGQSTDTQYF. CDR3 coding DNA: TGTGCCAGCAGCTTCCTTGGACAGAGCACAGATACGCAGTATTTT. This chain uses TRBV13 with TRBJ2-3, with D perhaps matching TRBD1 (6 bases). Germline CDR1 is PRHDT and CDR2 is FYEKMQ (reference sequence). Trimming removed 3 bases at V and 0 bases at J, with 10 bases between. The CDR3 has 15 amino acids.

The chain links TRBV28 to TRBJ2-7, with D possibly matching TRBD2 (6 bases). The CDR3 has 15 residues. Trimming pared 5 bases from V and 2 bases from J, leaving 16 bases between. From germline, CDR1 is MDHEN and CDR2 SYDVKM. The CDR3 here is CASSPRLGGAYEQYF. DNA for the CDR3: TGTGCCAGCAGTCCCCGCCTGGGGGGTGCCTACGAGCAGTACTTC.

The chain recombines TRBV6-1 with TRBJ2-4, with 8 bases matching TRBD2. V shed 2 bases and J 2 bases; nucleotides not matched to a gene: 8. Germline CDR1 MNHNS, CDR2 SASEGT. The CDR3 length is 17 residues. CDR3 loop: CASSEWGLVLTKNIQYF. The DNA for the CDR3 is TGTGCCAGCAGTGAATGGGGACTAGTCCTAACCAAAAACATTCAGTACTTC.

The chain joins TRBV19 to TRBJ2-5; 7 bases agree with TRBD1. Germline trimming cut 6 bases from V and 2 bases from J; bases unmatched to any gene: 6. The CDR3 spans 14 residues. Germline CDR1 LNHDA, CDR2 SQIVND (reference sequence). The CDR3 reads CASSTGQTQETQYF. In nucleotides, the CDR3 is TGTGCCAGTAGCACGGGACAGACTCAAGAGACCCAGTACTTC.

This chain connects TRBV5-1 to TRBJ2-3; 7 nucleotides agree with TRBD2. The CDR3 spans 16 residues. V dropped 1 base and J dropped 2; count of bases not matched to a gene: 7. The germline V gene encodes CDR1 SGHRS and CDR2 YFSETQ. The CDR3 DNA sequence: TGCGCCAGCAGCTTGTTGACTAGCATCGACACAGATACGCAGTATTTT. Protein product: CASSLLTSIDTDTQYF.

V gene TRBV6-5 combines with J gene TRBJ1-1, with D maybe TRBD1 (5 bases). The V end was cut by 0 bases, the J end by 8 bases, with 19 bases between. The CDR3 covers 16 residues. The germline gives CDR1 MNHEY, CDR2 SVGAGI. The CDR3 protein is CASSYSKYGQGAEAFF. In DNA form, the CDR3 reads TGTGCCAGCAGTTACTCGAAGTATGGGCAGGGTGCCGAAGCTTTCTTT.

The chain joins TRBV6-1 to TRBJ2-2; perhaps TRBD2 as D (6 bases). There are 15 residues in the CDR3. Trimming took 4 bases from V and 4 from J, leaving 13 bases between them. Per germline, CDR1 MNHNS and CDR2 SASEGT. The CDR3 region has the DNA TGTGCCAGCAGTGTGGGGACTTCAGTCACCGGGGAGCTGTTTTTT. Its protein product is CASSVGTSVTGELFF.

V gene TRBV9 combines with J gene TRBJ2-2, with a tentative D call TRBD2 (5 bases). Germline values: CDR1 SGDLS, CDR2 YYNGEE. V was shortened by 4 bases and J by 1 base, with 11 bases between the two germline ends. The CDR3 runs 15 residues. CDR3 region: CASSIRTGNTGELFF. The CDR3 coding sequence is TGTGCCAGCAGCATCAGGACTGGGAACACCGGGGAGCTGTTTTTT.

This clone was recorded a few times. This chain uses TRBV19 with TRBJ2-7, with a weak D call TRBD2 (6 bases). CDR3 length equals 15 residues. Germline assignment: CDR1 LNHDA and CDR2 SQIVND (reference sequence). With 5 bases removed from V and 5 bases from J, the gap between germline ends came to 19 bases. The CDR3 region is CASSREGTLTNEQYF. The CDR3 DNA reads as TGTGCCAGTAGTCGAGAGGGGACTTTAACCAACGAGCAGTACTTC.

The chain's CDR3 is CASNSGAYEQYF. The CDR3, as DNA: TGTGCCAGCAACAGCGGGGCCTACGAGCAGTACTTC. The chain links TRBV11-3 to TRBJ2-7; 7 bases match TRBD2. Germline assignment: CDR1 SGHNT and CDR2 YENEEA. The CDR3 runs to 12 residues. V trimming: 7 bases; J trimming: 2 bases; junction bases outside the gene matches: 2.

The V call is TRBV6-5, the J call TRBJ2-5; D is undetermined. The J call may be in error: the DNA end matches TRBJ2-7 better. This CDR3 region has 13 residues. Looked up from germline, CDR1 is MNHEY and CDR2 is SVGAGI. The CDR3 DNA follows: TGTGCCAGCAGAGTTGACTTTTCCTACGAGCAGTACTTC. It specifies CASRVDFSYEQYF.

Of note for this clone: Its ends do not fully match the called genes, so a read error is possible. This sequence joins TRBV10-3 and TRBJ2-1; 9 bases fit TRBD2. This CDR3 comprises 18 residues. The germline gives CDR1 ENHRY, CDR2 SYGVKD. The CDR3 sequence is CAISKGVERGVSYDEQFF. DNA for the CDR3: TGTGCCATCAGTAAGGGGGTGGAGCGGGGGGTGTCCTACGATGAGCAGTTCTTC.

The chain uses TRBV19 and TRBJ1-2, with 7 bases that match TRBD1. The trim removed 3 bases at V and 6 bases at J, leaving 7 bases unmatched. From germline, CDR1 is LNHDA and CDR2 SQIVND (reference sequence). CDR3 size: 14 residues. CDR3 sequence reads: CASSISLDRDGYTF. The CDR3 DNA reads TGTGCCAGTAGTATCTCCCTTGACAGGGATGGCTACACCTTC.

The V gene is TRBV5-1, the J gene TRBJ1-2, with 7 bases matching TRBD1. Unmatched junction bases numbered 9, after V lost 2 bases and J lost 8 bases. This CDR3 is 14 amino acids long. CDR1 SGHRS and CDR2 YFSETQ come from the germline V gene. In nucleotides, the CDR3 is TGCGCCAGCAGCTTAGAGACAGGGCTCGACGGCTACACCTTC. Its translation is CASSLETGLDGYTF.

This clone was recorded once. The chain has TRBV4-3 and TRBJ2-5; TRBD1 matches 7 bases. Germline CDR1 LGHNA, CDR2 YSLEER. This CDR3 is built from 15 residues. The V and J ends lost 5 bases and 2 bases, in that order; junction bases with no gene match: 8. CDR3 region: CASSLEGTAQETQYF. The DNA for the CDR3 is TGCGCCAGCAGCTTAGAAGGGACAGCTCAAGAGACCCAGTACTTC.

About this clone itself: The junction and the germline gene differ at one end; a read error may be behind it. The J gene is TRBJ2-7, the V gene TRBV7-9; 8 nucleotides align to TRBD1. The CDR3 has 17 residues. The germline V gene has CDR1 SEHNR and CDR2 FQNEAQ (reference sequence). The CDR3 here is CSSSAGGVGQDFLEQYF. The CDR3 DNA reads TGTTCCAGCAGCGCAGGAGGAGTGGGACAGGACTTCCTCGAGCAGTACTTC.

This clone was counted only a few times. This chain links TRBV6-1 with TRBJ1-1; D call uncertain. V was shortened by 7 bases and J by 5 bases, with 11 bases between the two germline ends. This CDR3 comprises 12 residues. Germline CDR1 MNHNS, CDR2 SASEGT. CDR3 bases: TGTGCCAGCAATTTGGGAGGAACTGAAGCTTTCTTT. Protein product: CASNLGGTEAFF.

The chain employs TRBV30 and TRBJ2-5, with D perhaps TRBD2 (6 bases). The J call may be incorrect, as the DNA end agrees better with TRBJ2-7. CDR1 is GTSNPN and CDR2 is SVGIG in the germline V gene (reference sequence). This CDR3 has 13 residues. CDR3 sequence reads: CAWSVAGPYEQYF. The DNA for the CDR3 is TGTGCCTGGAGTGTAGCGGGCCCCTACGAGCAGTACTTC.